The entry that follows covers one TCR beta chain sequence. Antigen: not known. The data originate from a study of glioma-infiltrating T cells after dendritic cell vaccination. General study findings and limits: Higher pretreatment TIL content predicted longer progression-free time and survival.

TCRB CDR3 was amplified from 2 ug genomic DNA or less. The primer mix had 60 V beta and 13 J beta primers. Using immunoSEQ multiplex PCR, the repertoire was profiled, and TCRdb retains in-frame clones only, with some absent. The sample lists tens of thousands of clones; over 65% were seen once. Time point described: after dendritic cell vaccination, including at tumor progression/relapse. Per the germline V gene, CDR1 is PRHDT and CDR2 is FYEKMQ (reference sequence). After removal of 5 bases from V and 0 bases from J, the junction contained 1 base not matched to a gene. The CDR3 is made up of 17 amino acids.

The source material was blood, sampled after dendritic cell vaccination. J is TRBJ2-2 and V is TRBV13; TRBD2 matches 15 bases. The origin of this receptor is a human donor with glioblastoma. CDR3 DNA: TGTGCCAGCAGCAGGACTAGCGGGGGGGCGAACACCGGGGAGCTGTTTTTT. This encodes CASSRTSGGANTGELFF. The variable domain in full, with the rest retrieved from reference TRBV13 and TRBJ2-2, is AAGVIQSPRHLIKEKRETATLKCYPIPRHDTVYWYQQGPGQDPQFLISFYEKMQSDKGSIPDRFSAQQFSDYHSELNMSSLELGDSALYFCASSRTSGGANTGELFFGEGSRLTVL.